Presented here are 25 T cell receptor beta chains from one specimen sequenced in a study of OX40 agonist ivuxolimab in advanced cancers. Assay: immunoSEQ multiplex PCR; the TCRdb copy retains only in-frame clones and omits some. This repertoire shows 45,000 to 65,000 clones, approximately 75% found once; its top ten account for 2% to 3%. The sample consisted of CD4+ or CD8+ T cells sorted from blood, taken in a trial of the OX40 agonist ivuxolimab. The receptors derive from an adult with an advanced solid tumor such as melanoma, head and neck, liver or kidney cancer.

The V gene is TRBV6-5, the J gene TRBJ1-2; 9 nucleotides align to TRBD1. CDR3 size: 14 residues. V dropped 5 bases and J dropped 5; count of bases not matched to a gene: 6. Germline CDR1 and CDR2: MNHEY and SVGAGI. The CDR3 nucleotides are TGTGCCAGCAGTGAAGGGGACAGGGCGTATGGCTACACCTTC. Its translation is CASSEGDRAYGYTF.

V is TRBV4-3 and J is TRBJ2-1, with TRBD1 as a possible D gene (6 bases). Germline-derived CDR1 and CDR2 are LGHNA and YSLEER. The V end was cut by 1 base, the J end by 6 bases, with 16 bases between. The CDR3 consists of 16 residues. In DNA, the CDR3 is TGCGCCAGCAGCCAAGGACCCGGGGCAGGGGCCAATGAGCAGTTCTTC. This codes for CASSQGPGAGANEQFF.

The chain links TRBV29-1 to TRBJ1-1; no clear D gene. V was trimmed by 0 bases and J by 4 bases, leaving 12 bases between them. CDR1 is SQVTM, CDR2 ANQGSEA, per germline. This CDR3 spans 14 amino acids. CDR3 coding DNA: TGCAGCGTTGAAGACTGGCTCGAGGGCACTGAAGCTTTCTTT. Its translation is CSVEDWLEGTEAFF. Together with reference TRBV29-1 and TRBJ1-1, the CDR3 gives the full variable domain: SAVISQKPSRDICQRGTSLTIQCQVDSQVTMMFWYRQQPGQSLTLIATANQGSEATYESGFVIDKFPISRPNLTFSTLTVSNMSPEDSSIYLCSVEDWLEGTEAFFGQGTRLTVV.

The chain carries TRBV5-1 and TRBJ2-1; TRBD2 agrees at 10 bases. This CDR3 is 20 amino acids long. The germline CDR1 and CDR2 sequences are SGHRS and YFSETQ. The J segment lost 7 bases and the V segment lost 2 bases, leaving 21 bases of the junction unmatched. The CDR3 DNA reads TGCGCCAGCAGCTTCGCGAGGGGGCCCTCGGAAAGCGGGAGGGGGAATGAGCAGTTCTTC. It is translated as CASSFARGPSESGRGNEQFF.

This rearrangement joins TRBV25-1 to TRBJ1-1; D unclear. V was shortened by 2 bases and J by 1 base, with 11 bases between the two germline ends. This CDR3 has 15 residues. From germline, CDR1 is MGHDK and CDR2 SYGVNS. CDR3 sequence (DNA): TGTGCCAGCAGTGAACTCGGACGCGGGAACACTGAAGCTTTCTTT. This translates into CASSELGRGNTEAFF.

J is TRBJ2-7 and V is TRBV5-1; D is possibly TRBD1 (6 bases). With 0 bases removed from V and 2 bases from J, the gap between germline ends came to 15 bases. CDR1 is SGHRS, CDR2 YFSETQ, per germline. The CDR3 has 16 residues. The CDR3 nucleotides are TGCGCCAGCAGCTTGGTTGGGGGCGCGGAAACCTACGAGCAGTACTTC. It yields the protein CASSLVGGAETYEQYF.

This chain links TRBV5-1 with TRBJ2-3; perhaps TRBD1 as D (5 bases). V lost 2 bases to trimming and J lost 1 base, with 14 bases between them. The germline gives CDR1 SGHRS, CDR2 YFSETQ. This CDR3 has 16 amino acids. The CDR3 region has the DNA TGCGCCAGCAGCTTCGCTCCAGGGCTCCGCACAGATACGCAGTATTTT. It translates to CASSFAPGLRTDTQYF. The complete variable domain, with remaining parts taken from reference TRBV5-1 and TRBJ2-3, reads KAGVTQTPRYLIKTRGQQVTLSCSPISGHRSVSWYQQTPGQGLQFLFEYFSETQRNKGNFPGRFSGRQFSNSRSEMNVSTLELGDSALYLCASSFAPGLRTDTQYFGPGTRLTVL.

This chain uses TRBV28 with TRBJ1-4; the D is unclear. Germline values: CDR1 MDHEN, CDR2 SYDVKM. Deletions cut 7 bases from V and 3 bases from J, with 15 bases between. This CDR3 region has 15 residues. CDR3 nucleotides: TGTGCCAGCACCCGATACGGGTTGTCTAATGAAAAACTGTTTTTT. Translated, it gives CASTRYGLSNEKLFF.

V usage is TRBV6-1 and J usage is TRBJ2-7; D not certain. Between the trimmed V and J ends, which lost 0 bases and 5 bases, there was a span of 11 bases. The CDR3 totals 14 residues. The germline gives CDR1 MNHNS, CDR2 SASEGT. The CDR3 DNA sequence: TGTGCCAGCAGTGAAGCTGGAAGAAGGAACGAGCAGTACTTC. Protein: CASSEAGRRNEQYF.

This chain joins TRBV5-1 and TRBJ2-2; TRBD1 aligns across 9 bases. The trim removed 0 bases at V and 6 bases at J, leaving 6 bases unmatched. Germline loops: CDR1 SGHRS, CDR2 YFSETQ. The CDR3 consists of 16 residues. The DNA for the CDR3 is TGCGCCAGCAGCTTGGCCAAGGGACAGGGAGCCGGGGAGCTGTTTTTT. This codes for CASSLAKGQGAGELFF.

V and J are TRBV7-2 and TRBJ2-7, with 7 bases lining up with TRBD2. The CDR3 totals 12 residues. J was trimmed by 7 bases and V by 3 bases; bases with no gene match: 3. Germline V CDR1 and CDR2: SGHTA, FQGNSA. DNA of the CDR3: TGTGCCAGCAGCTTCCCGGGGGGTGAGCAGTACTTC. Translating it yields CASSFPGGEQYF.

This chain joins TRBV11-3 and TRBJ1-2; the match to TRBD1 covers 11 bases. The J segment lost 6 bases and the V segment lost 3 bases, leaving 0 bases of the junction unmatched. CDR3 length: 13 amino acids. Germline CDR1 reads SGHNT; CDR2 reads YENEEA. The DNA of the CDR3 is TGTGCCAGCAGCTTGGGACAGGGGGATGGCTACACCTTC. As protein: CASSLGQGDGYTF.

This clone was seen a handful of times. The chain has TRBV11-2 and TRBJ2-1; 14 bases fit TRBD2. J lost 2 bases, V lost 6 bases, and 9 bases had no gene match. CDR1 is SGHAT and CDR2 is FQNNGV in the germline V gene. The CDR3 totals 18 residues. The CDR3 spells CASRPQGLAGETYNEQFF. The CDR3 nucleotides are TGTGCCAGCAGGCCCCAGGGACTAGCGGGAGAAACCTACAATGAGCAGTTCTTC.

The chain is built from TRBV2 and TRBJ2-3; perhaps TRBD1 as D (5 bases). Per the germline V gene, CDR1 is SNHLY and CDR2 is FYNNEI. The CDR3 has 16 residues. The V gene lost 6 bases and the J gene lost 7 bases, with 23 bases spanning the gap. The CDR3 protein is CASSDSREALDNTQYF. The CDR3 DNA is TGTGCCAGCAGCGACTCGCGTGAGGCCCTGGACAATACGCAGTATTTT.

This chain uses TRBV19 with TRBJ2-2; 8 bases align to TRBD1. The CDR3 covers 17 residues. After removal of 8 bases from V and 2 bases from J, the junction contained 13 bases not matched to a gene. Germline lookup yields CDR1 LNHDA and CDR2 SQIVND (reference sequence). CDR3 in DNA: TGTGCCAGTTCACGGGGCAGGGGGCTAATTAACACCGGGGAGCTGTTTTTT. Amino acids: CASSRGRGLINTGELFF.

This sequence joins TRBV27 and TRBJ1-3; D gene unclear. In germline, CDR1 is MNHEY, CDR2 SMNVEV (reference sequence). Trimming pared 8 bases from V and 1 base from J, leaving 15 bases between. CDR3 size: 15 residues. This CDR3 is CASGFLTRSGNTIYF. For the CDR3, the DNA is TGTGCCAGCGGATTTTTGACGAGGTCTGGAAACACCATATATTTT.

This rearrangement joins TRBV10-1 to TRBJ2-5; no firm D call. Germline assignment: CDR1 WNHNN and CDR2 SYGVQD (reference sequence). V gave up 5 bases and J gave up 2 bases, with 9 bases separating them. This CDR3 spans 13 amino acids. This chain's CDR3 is CASSRSLQETQYF. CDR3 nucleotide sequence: TGCGCCAGCAGTAGGAGCCTACAAGAGACCCAGTACTTC.

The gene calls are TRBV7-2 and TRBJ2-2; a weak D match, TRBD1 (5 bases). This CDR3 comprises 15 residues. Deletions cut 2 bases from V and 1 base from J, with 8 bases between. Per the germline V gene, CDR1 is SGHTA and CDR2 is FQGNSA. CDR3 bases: TGTGCCAGCAGCTTATTCCAGGGGAACACCGGGGAGCTGTTTTTT. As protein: CASSLFQGNTGELFF.

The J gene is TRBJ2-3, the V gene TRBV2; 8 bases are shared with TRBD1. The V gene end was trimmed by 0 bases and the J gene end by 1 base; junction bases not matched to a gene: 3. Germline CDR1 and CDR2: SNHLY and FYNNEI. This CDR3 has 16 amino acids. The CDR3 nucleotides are TGTGCCAGCAGTGAAGCGCCGGGACAGGGCACAGATACGCAGTATTTT. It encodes CASSEAPGQGTDTQYF.

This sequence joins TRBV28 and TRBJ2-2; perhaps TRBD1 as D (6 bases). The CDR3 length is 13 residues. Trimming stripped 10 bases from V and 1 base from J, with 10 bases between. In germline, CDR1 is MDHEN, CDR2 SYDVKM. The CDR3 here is CANQDRNTGELFF. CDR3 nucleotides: TGTGCCAACCAGGACAGGAACACCGGGGAGCTGTTTTTT.

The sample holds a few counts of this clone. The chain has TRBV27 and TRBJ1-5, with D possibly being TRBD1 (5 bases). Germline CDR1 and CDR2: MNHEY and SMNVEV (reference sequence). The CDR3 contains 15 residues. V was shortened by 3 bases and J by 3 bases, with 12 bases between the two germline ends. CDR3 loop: CASSLGRGLNQPQHF. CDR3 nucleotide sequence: TGTGCCAGCAGTTTGGGAAGGGGCCTCAATCAGCCCCAGCATTTT.

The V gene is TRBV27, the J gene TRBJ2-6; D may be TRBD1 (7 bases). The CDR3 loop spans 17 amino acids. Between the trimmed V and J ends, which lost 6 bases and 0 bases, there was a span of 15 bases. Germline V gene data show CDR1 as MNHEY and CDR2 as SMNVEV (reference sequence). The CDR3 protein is CASREGQRYSGANVLTF. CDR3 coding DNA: TGTGCCAGCAGGGAGGGACAGCGGTACTCTGGGGCCAACGTCCTGACTTTC.

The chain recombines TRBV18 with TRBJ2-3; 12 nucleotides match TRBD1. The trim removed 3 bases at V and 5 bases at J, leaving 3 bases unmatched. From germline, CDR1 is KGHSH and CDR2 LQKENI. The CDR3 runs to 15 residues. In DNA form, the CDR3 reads TGTGCCAGCTCACCGGGACAGGGGGCTAGAGATACGCAGTATTTT. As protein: CASSPGQGARDTQYF. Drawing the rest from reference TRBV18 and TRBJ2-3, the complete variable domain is NAGVMQNPRHLVRRRGQEARLRCSPMKGHSHVYWYRQLPEEGLKFMVYLQKENIIDESGMPKERFSAEFPKEGPSILRIQQVVRGDSAAYFCASSPGQGARDTQYFGPGTRLTVL.

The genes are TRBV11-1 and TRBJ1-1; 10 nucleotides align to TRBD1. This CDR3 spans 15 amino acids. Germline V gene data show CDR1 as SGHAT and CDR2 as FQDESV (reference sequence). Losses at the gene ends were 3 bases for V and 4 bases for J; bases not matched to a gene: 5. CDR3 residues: CASSLTGGFSTEAFF. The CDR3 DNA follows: TGTGCCAGCAGCTTGACAGGGGGCTTTAGCACTGAAGCTTTCTTT.

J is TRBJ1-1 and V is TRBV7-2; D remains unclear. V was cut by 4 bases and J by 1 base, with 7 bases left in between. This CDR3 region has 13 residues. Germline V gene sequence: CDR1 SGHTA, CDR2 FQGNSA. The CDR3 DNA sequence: TGTGCCAGCAGCTCCAGGAGGAACACTGAAGCTTTCTTT. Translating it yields CASSSRRNTEAFF. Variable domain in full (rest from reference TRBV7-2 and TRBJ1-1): GAGVSQSPSNKVTEKGKDVELRCDPISGHTALYWYRQSLGQGLEFLIYFQGNSAPDKSGLPSDRFSAERTGGSVSTLTIQRTQQEDSAVYLCASSSRRNTEAFFGQGTRLTVV.